This is a list of T cell receptor beta chains from one sample in a study of blood T cell repertoires in COVID-19. Profiled with immunoSEQ multiplex PCR; TCRdb holds only in-frame clones, not every one. The data hold 90,000 to 150,000 clones, with approximately 83% observed a single time. Sample: peripheral blood. Receptors were obtained from a man older than 75 with acute or convalescent COVID-19. CDR3s include the opening cysteine and the closing phenylalanine or tryptophan. D genes are given only for firm matches. The size entry is marked missing in some rows and otherwise reads once, few, many or a size class.

clone size | D gene | J gene | V gene | CDR3 DNA | CDR3 protein
once | . | TRBJ1-5 | TRBV19 | TGTGCCAGTAGTGAATCAGGGCCCGGAAATCAGCCCCAGCATTTT | CASSESGPGNQPQHF
. | TRBD1 | TRBJ1-5 | TRBV6-6 | TGTGCCAGCAGTTACGGGGGACAGGGTGATCAGCCCCAGCATTTT | CASSYGGQGDQPQHF
. | TRBD1 | TRBJ1-2 | TRBV28 | TGTGCCAGCAGTAGACCCAGGGGGCACGGCTACACCTTC | CASSRPRGHGYTF
. | TRBD1 | TRBJ1-2 | TRBV28 | TGTGCCAGCAGTCTAAATCCCGGGACAGGGCATTTCTATGGCTACACCTTC | CASSLNPGTGHFYGYTF
. | TRBD1 | TRBJ1-2 | TRBV10-3 | TGTGCCATCAGTGATAGGGGGCAAGTAGGCGGTTCTAACTATGGCTACACCTTC | CAISDRGQVGGSNYGYTF
few | . | TRBJ2-7 | TRBV7-6 | TGTGCCAGCAGCTCGAAAGCAGGGGTTGCCTACGAGCAGTACTTC | CASSSKAGVAYEQYF
. | . | TRBJ1-2 | TRBV7-2 | TGTGCCAGCAGCCTCAACCCGACAGTTATTGGAGGCTACACCTTC | CASSLNPTVIGGYTF
. | . | TRBJ2-3 | TRBV11-2 | TGTGCCAGCAGTTTACCTACGGGAGGGGGCAGCGATACGCAGTATTTT | CASSLPTGGGSDTQYF
. | TRBD1 | TRBJ1-2 | TRBV5-4 | TGTGCCAGCAGCCCCGGGACAGCCTCCAACTATGGCTACACCTTC | CASSPGTASNYGYTF
once | . | TRBJ2-1 | TRBV13 | TGTGCCGCCACCGTAGGGACAACCCAGTTCTTC | CAATVGTTQFF
. | TRBD2 | TRBJ2-7 | TRBV3-1/TRBV3-2 | TGTGCCAGCAGCCAAGTATGGGGACTAGACTCCGAGCAGTACTTC | CASSQVWGLDSEQYF
. | . | TRBJ1-1 | TRBV7-2 | TGTGCCAGCAGCCCCTTTCGGGACAAGAACACTGAAGCTTTCTTT | CASSPFRDKNTEAFF
. | . | TRBJ2-3 | TRBV13 | TGTGCCAGCAGCCATACAGATACGCAGTATTTT | CASSHTDTQYF
. | TRBD2 | TRBJ2-2 | TRBV9 | TGTGCCAGCAGCGTGCAGCCGGGACTAGCGGCCCGAGGCACCGGGGAGCTGTTTTTT | CASSVQPGLAARGTGELFF
. | . | TRBJ2-5 | TRBV11-1 | TGTGCCAGCAGCTTAAATAGTGATCAAGAGACCCAGTACTTC | CASSLNSDQETQYF
. | . | TRBJ1-2 | TRBV5-6 | TGTGCCAGCAGTCTAACCACAGGGTACTATGGCTACACCTTC | CASSLTTGYYGYTF
. | . | TRBJ2-7 | TRBV5-1 | TGCGCCAGCAGCCTTAGAGAGGCGGACGAGCAGTACTTC | CASSLREADEQYF
. | . | TRBJ2-1 | TRBV6-4 | TGTGCCAGCAGTGACTCATGGGAGGCAGGGACCCTCTACAATGAGCAGTTCTTC | CASSDSWEAGTLYNEQFF
. | . | TRBJ2-1 | TRBV18 | TGTGCCAGCTCACCTCAGGCAGGGGATACGGATGAGCAGTTCTTC | CASSPQAGDTDEQFF
. | . | TRBJ1-5 | TRBV20-1 | TGCAGTGCTAGTGATGGGGCGGGAAATCAGCCCCAGCATTTT | CSASDGAGNQPQHF
. | TRBD1 | TRBJ2-3 | TRBV25-1 | TGTGCCAGCAGTGCACCAGGGGGCCGCACAGATACGCAGTATTTT | CASSAPGGRTDTQYF
few | TRBD2 | TRBJ2-2 | TRBV27 | TGTGCCAGCAGCCTACTAGCGGGGGGGCCGCGGACCGGGGAGCTGTTTTTT | CASSLLAGGPRTGELFF
. | . | TRBJ1-1 | TRBV5-1 | TGCGCCAGCAGCCCGGCGGGGCTAAGGAGCGAAGCTTTCTTT | CASSPAGLRSEAFF
. | . | TRBJ1-3 | TRBV30 | TGTGCCTGGGACACCGGGAGGGTTGGAAACACCATATATTTT | CAWDTGRVGNTIYF
once | . | TRBJ2-1 | TRBV7-9 | TGTGCCAGCAGCATTGACAGTCGAGGGGGTGAGCAGTTCTTC | CASSIDSRGGEQFF
. | TRBD1 | TRBJ1-4 | TRBV2 | TGTGCCAGCTCTCCCGGGACAGGGTTCGGAGAAAAACTGTTTTTT | CASSPGTGFGEKLFF
. | . | TRBJ1-6 | TRBV27 | TGTGCCAGCAGAGGGGGTACCTATAATTCACCCCTCCACTTT | CASRGGTYNSPLHF
. | TRBD2 | TRBJ2-7 | TRBV7-8 | TGTGCCAGCAGCCTGACGCGGCTAGCGGGGGCCTACGAGCAGTACTTC | CASSLTRLAGAYEQYF
. | TRBD2 | TRBJ2-1 | TRBV25-1 | TGTGCCAGCAGTGGAGGGACCGGGACTAGCGATGTGAATGAGCAGTTCTTC | CASSGGTGTSDVNEQFF
. | TRBD1 | TRBJ2-7 | TRBV6-5 | TGTGCCAGCAGTTCACCGGGACAGGGGACCTACGAGCAGTACTTC | CASSSPGQGTYEQYF
. | . | TRBJ1-1 | TRBV25-1 | TGTGCCAGCAGTTTGGGCTGGGACACTGAAGCTTTCTTT | CASSLGWDTEAFF
. | . | TRBJ1-2 | TRBV13 | TGTGCCAGCAGTTCAGGGGTTGGGGGCTACACCTTC | CASSSGVGGYTF
. | . | TRBJ1-2 | TRBV25-1 | TGTGCCAGCAGTCGGACAGCTAACTATGGCTACACCTTC | CASSRTANYGYTF
. | . | TRBJ2-3 | TRBV19 | TGTGCCAGTAGTAAGCTAGCCCCCGATACGCAGTATTTT | CASSKLAPDTQYF
. | . | TRBJ1-2 | TRBV30 | TGTGCCTGGAGTGTACAGATAGACTATGGCTACACCTTC | CAWSVQIDYGYTF
. | TRBD1 | TRBJ1-6 | TRBV27 | TGTGCCAGCAGTTGGGACAGGCTAGAGAATTCACCCCTCCACTTT | CASSWDRLENSPLHF
. | . | TRBJ2-7 | TRBV18 | TGTGCCAGCTCCGGGGACACCTACGAGCAGTACTTC | CASSGDTYEQYF
. | TRBD1 | TRBJ2-1 | TRBV9 | TGTGCCAGCAGCGCAGGGACAGGGTTTGGTGAGCAGTTCTTC | CASSAGTGFGEQFF
. | . | TRBJ2-3 | TRBV7-2 | TGTGCCAGCAGCTTAACGGGAGCATCAGCAGATACGCAGTATTTT | CASSLTGASADTQYF
. | TRBD2 | TRBJ2-5 | TRBV5-4 | TGTGCCAGCAGCTTGGGGGGGACTAGCGAAGAGACCCAGTACTTC | CASSLGGTSEETQYF
. | TRBD1 | TRBJ1-5 | TRBV6-6 | TGTGCCAGCAGTCACAAAGACAGGGCAGACAATCAGCCCCAGCATTTT | CASSHKDRADNQPQHF